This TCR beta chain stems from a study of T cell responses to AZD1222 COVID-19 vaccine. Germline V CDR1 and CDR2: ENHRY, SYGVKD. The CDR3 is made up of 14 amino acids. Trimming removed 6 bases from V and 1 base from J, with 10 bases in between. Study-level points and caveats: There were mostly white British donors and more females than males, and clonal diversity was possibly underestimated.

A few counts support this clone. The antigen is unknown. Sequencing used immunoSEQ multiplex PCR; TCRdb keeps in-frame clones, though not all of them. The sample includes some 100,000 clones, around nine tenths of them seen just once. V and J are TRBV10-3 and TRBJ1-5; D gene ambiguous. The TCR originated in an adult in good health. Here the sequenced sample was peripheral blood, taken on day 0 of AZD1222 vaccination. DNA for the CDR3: TGTGCCATCAGCGGCGCTGGGAGCAATCAGCCCCAGCATTTT. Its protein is CAISGAGSNQPQHF.